The clone carrying this TCR beta chain appeared many times. The antigen remains unidentified. Amplified TCR beta CDR3 regions derived from RNA transcripts. Initially, a first-round RT-PCR of the TCR CDR3 employed the HTBI primer set. TCRdb recomputed calls from the multiplex PCR reads with MiXCR, one row per CDR3 protein. The sample shows roughly 530,000 distinct CDR3 sequences, approximately 17% of them seen only once. Germline-derived CDR1 and CDR2 are SGHAT and FQNNGV. Losses at the gene ends were 6 bases for V and 3 bases for J; bases not matched to a gene: 3. The CDR3 is made up of 15 amino acids. This specimen comes from a study of T cells in Graves' hyperthyroidism and ophthalmopathy. Overall study results and limits: Most clonotypes expanded in thyroid above 0.001 were likewise present in blood. Stable hyperthyroidism was separated from ophthalmopathy by a model based on 13 V-J features. Ophthalmopathy got predicted by the model a median roughly 6.4 months before its onset.

In making diagnoses, clinical symptoms, serum thyroxine and TRAb, thyroid ultrasound and orbital computed tomography were all used. This sequence joins TRBV11-2 and TRBJ2-2; 11 bases are shared with TRBD2. The origin of this receptor is a woman aged 18-29 years with Graves' ophthalmopathy. Input material: blood. Here the CDR3 reads CASSTSGSDTGELFF. DNA of the CDR3: TGTGCCAGCAGTACTAGCGGGAGTGACACCGGGGAGCTGTTTTTT.